The 2 T cell receptor beta chains below were found in one sample sequenced in a study of T cells after yellow fever vaccination. TCRdb used MiXCR to reprocess the 5' RACE reads, holding one entry per CDR3 protein. The sample shows 100,000 to 150,000 distinct CDR3 sequences, roughly 8.2% of them seen only once. The specimen comprised CD8+ T cells sorted from PBMCs, sampled on the day of the yellow fever booster vaccination. Source of these receptors: a man between 18 and 29 years old who received the YFV17D yellow fever vaccine.

This chain connects TRBV4-1 to TRBJ2-7; either TRBD1 or TRBD2 may supply D (5 bases each). CDR1 and CDR2 from the germline V gene are MGHRA and YSYEKL. The CDR3 has 17 amino acids. Trimming removed 0 bases from V and 4 bases from J, with 19 bases in between. This chain's CDR3 is CASSQDLGRLGTYEQYF. CDR3 coding DNA: TGCGCCAGCAGCCAAGACTTAGGCCGGCTCGGGACGTACGAGCAGTACTTC.

The chain has TRBV2 and TRBJ1-5, with 11 bases identical to TRBD1. V lost 4 bases, J lost 5 bases, and 7 bases stayed unmatched. The CDR3 has 16 residues. Germline V gene data show CDR1 as SNHLY and CDR2 as FYNNEI. The CDR3 sequence: CASSVGTGGSDQPQHF. The CDR3 DNA is TGTGCCAGCAGTGTCGGGACAGGGGGATCGGATCAGCCCCAGCATTTT.